This entry lists 25 T cell receptor beta chains sequenced from one sample in a study of T cell responses to AZD1222 COVID-19 vaccine. Here immunoSEQ multiplex PCR was the method, and the copy in TCRdb shows in-frame clones only, minus some. Among 110,000 or so clones listed, just over 90% were seen once. Sequenced here: peripheral blood, sampled on day 0 of AZD1222 vaccination. The receptors shown here come from an adult in good health.

V usage is TRBV3-1 (or the pseudogene TRBV3-2) and J usage is TRBJ2-5; TRBD2 aligns across 7 bases. The CDR3 is 14 residues long. Germline trimming cut 0 bases from V and 11 bases from J; bases unmatched to any gene: 9. CDR1 and CDR2 (germline): LGHDT, YNNKEL (reference sequence). The CDR3 bases are TGTGCCAGCAGCCAAGACGAACGCCTGGGGGGGCAGTACTTC. Its translation: CASSQDERLGGQYF.

V is TRBV6-5 and J is TRBJ1-5; D perhaps matches TRBD1 (5 bases). Germline CDR1 and CDR2: MNHEY and SVGAGI. The CDR3 covers 15 residues. V was shortened by 8 bases and J by 0 bases, with 14 bases between the two germline ends. The CDR3 region has the DNA TGTGCCAGCCAGGGATCAGGTTATAGCAATCAGCCCCAGCATTTT. Its translation is CASQGSGYSNQPQHF.

The J gene is TRBJ1-2, the V gene TRBV11-2; the D gene is possibly TRBD1 (6 bases). Germline V gives CDR1 SGHAT, CDR2 FQNNGV. With 2 bases removed from V and 0 bases from J, the gap between germline ends came to 22 bases. The CDR3 totals 19 residues. The CDR3 coding sequence is TGTGCCAGCAGCTTAACGGCGGTGGGGGGGCGCTTAACTAACTATGGCTACACCTTC. Translation gives CASSLTAVGGRLTNYGYTF.

J is TRBJ2-7 and V is TRBV5-1, with D perhaps matching TRBD1 (5 bases). The ends were cut back, 2 bases at V and 2 bases at J, with 14 bases in the middle. Germline values: CDR1 SGHRS, CDR2 YFSETQ. This CDR3 spans 15 amino acids. In nucleotides, the CDR3 is TGCGCCAGCAGCTTAGTCAGGGAACCCCCCTACGAGCAGTACTTC. Translation: CASSLVREPPYEQYF.

J is TRBJ2-3 and V is TRBV15; 12 nucleotides align to TRBD2. V was clipped by 0 bases and J by 8 bases; unmatched bases: 15. The CDR3 consists of 19 residues. CDR1 is LNHNV and CDR2 is YYDKDF in the germline V gene (reference sequence). The CDR3: CATSRDHEASGGADGTQYF. In DNA, the CDR3 is TGTGCCACCAGCAGAGATCACGAAGCTAGCGGGGGGGCTGATGGTACGCAGTATTTT.

The chain couples TRBV19 to TRBJ1-5; D call uncertain. CDR1 is LNHDA and CDR2 is SQIVND in the germline V gene (reference sequence). This CDR3 has 13 amino acids. V was cut by 3 bases and J by 7 bases, with 10 bases left in between. The CDR3 bases are TGTGCCAGTAGTATGGAACGGCAGCAGCCCCAGCATTTT. Amino acid sequence: CASSMERQQPQHF. The whole variable domain, filled in from reference TRBV19 and TRBJ1-5, reads DGGITQSPKYLFRKEGQNVTLSCEQNLNHDAMYWYRQDPGQGLRLIYYSQIVNDFQKGDIAEGYSVSREKKESFPLTVTSAQKNPTAFYLCASSMERQQPQHFGDGTRLSIL.

The rearrangement links TRBV5-4 to TRBJ1-4, with D possibly TRBD1 on 5 matching bases. Trimming pared 1 base from V and 8 bases from J, leaving 18 bases between. This CDR3 contains 16 residues. Germline V gene sequence: CDR1 SGHNT, CDR2 YYREEE (reference sequence). The CDR3 nucleotides read TGTGCCAGCAGCTTGTACCAGGGACCCCAGGGCGAAAAACTGTTTTTT. Translated: CASSLYQGPQGEKLFF.

The rearrangement links TRBV19 to TRBJ1-2, with 7 bases fitting TRBD1. Germline V lookup: CDR1 LNHDA, CDR2 SQIVND (reference sequence). This CDR3 contains 14 residues. V lost 3 bases, J lost 4 bases, and 5 bases stayed unmatched. The CDR3 sequence is CASSMARDSYGYTF. The CDR3 region has the DNA TGTGCCAGTAGTATGGCCCGGGACAGCTATGGCTACACCTTC.

The chain uses TRBV18 and TRBJ1-6; possible D gene TRBD1, 5 bases. CDR1 and CDR2 from the germline V gene are KGHSH and LQKENI. The CDR3 consists of 14 residues. V lost 1 base and J 7 bases, leaving 8 bases between the germline ends. CDR3 sequence (DNA): TGTGCCAGCTCACCACAGGGGATGAATTCACCCCTCCACTTT. Residues: CASSPQGMNSPLHF.

The gene calls are TRBV4-1 and TRBJ2-2, with D possibly called TRBD1 or TRBD2 (5 bases each). Trimming removed 4 bases at V and 4 bases at J, with 13 bases between. The CDR3 contains 15 residues. The germline V gene has CDR1 MGHRA and CDR2 YSYEKL. CDR3 residues: CASSLAGSTTGELFF. CDR3 nucleotides: TGCGCCAGCAGCCTTGCAGGGAGTACCACCGGGGAGCTGTTTTTT.

The sample holds a few counts of this clone. The CDR3 DNA sequence: TGTGCCAGCAGGCGACAGCTAACTGAAGCTTTCTTT. This encodes CASRRQLTEAFF. The V gene is TRBV2, the J gene TRBJ1-1; D perhaps matches TRBD1 (5 bases). V dropped 6 bases and J dropped 5 bases, with 10 bases sitting between them. CDR1 is SNHLY and CDR2 is FYNNEI in the germline V gene. The CDR3 totals 12 residues.

CDR3 region: CASSLSRGGASQPQHF. CDR3 in DNA: TGTGCCAGCAGTTTATCTAGGGGAGGAGCCTCCCAGCCCCAGCATTTT. The rearrangement uses TRBV27 and TRBJ1-5; D is perhaps TRBD1 (5 bases). This CDR3 has 16 amino acids. The germline V gene encodes CDR1 MNHEY and CDR2 SMNVEV (reference sequence). V gave up 0 bases and J gave up 7 bases, with 16 bases separating them.

V and J are TRBV28 and TRBJ1-5; possible D gene TRBD1, 5 bases. Per the germline V gene, CDR1 is MDHEN and CDR2 is SYDVKM. With 3 bases removed from V and 7 bases from J, the gap between germline ends came to 7 bases. This CDR3 has 12 amino acids. CDR3 coding DNA: TGTGCCAGCAGTTTTGCAGGGCAGCCCCAGCATTTT. Its protein product is CASSFAGQPQHF.

This clone was observed a single time. V and J are TRBV9 and TRBJ2-7; D possibly uses TRBD1 or TRBD2 (6 bases each). The ends were cut back, 0 bases at V and 5 bases at J, with 21 bases in the middle. Germline V lookup: CDR1 SGDLS, CDR2 YYNGEE. The CDR3 extends over 17 amino acids. CDR3 coding DNA: TGTGCCAGCAGCGTAGGAGGGGGTAGGGCGGGGAGAAACGAGCAGTACTTC. Amino acids: CASSVGGGRAGRNEQYF.

This chain uses TRBV19 with TRBJ2-1; the D call may be TRBD1 or TRBD2 (5 bases each). The length of the CDR3 is 12 residues. V lost 1 base, J lost 15 bases, and 13 bases lay in between. Germline V gene data show CDR1 as LNHDA and CDR2 as SQIVND (reference sequence). For the CDR3, the DNA is TGTGCCAGTAGTATAGCACGGGGCGAGGGGTTCTTC. It specifies CASSIARGEGFF.

This chain connects TRBV5-1 to TRBJ2-7, with D possibly being TRBD2 (7 bases). V lost 4 bases to trimming and J lost 4 bases, with 15 bases between them. The CDR3 is 14 residues long. CDR1 is SGHRS and CDR2 is YFSETQ in the germline V gene. CDR3 sequence: CASSPRGGAYEQYF. The CDR3 DNA reads as TGCGCCAGCAGCCCAAGGGGGGGGGCATACGAGCAGTACTTC.

In DNA form, the CDR3 reads TGTGCCAGCAGTTACATTGAATGGGAAGCTTTCTTT. This codes for CASSYIEWEAFF. The chain uses TRBV6-2 or TRBV6-3 and TRBJ1-1; no definite D call. Germline CDR1 reads MNHEY; CDR2 reads SVGEGT. The CDR3 sequence is 12 residues long. V lost 2 bases and J 8 bases, leaving 9 bases between the germline ends.

This clone showed up just once. This rearrangement joins TRBV18 to TRBJ2-1; 9 nucleotides match TRBD2. The CDR3 is 15 residues long. V gave up 3 bases and J gave up 5 bases; unmatched junction bases: 5. From germline, CDR1 is KGHSH and CDR2 LQKENI. In DNA, the CDR3 is TGTGCCAGCTCACCTTTAGCGGGGGTAGACAATGAGCAGTTCTTC. This codes for CASSPLAGVDNEQFF.

The chain joins TRBV4-1 to TRBJ2-5; TRBD2 matches at 7 bases. J gave up 4 bases and V 0 bases, and 11 bases lay outside the gene matches. Germline loops: CDR1 MGHRA, CDR2 YSYEKL. The length of the CDR3 is 17 residues. In nucleotides, the CDR3 is TGCGCCAGCAGCCAAGAACTATATGCTAGCGGTGGAGAGACCCAGTACTTC. Amino acid sequence: CASSQELYASGGETQYF.

The genes are TRBV11-2 and TRBJ1-6; 7 bases are a match to TRBD1. With V trimmed by 1 base and J by 10 bases, 7 bases remained unmatched. The CDR3 loop spans 15 amino acids. Germline V gene sequence: CDR1 SGHAT, CDR2 FQNNGV. CDR3 protein: CASSLGRTGGSPLHF. In nucleotides, the CDR3 is TGTGCCAGCAGCTTAGGAAGGACAGGAGGATCACCCCTCCACTTT.

This rearrangement joins TRBV13 to TRBJ1-5; D perhaps matches TRBD1 (5 bases). Germline V CDR1 and CDR2: PRHDT, FYEKMQ (reference sequence). The ends were cut back, 3 bases at V and 6 bases at J, with 12 bases in the middle. This CDR3 region has 14 residues. The CDR3 DNA reads TGTGCCAGCAGCTTCAGGCAGGGTGGTCAGCCCCAGCATTTT. It yields the protein CASSFRQGGQPQHF.

The genes are TRBV5-1 and TRBJ2-3, with TRBD2 matching 14 bases. Germline values: CDR1 SGHRS, CDR2 YFSETQ. This CDR3 contains 17 residues. Trimming took 1 base from V and 5 from J; bases not matched to a gene: 6. CDR3 amino acids: CASSLKTSGGAGDTQYF. CDR3 nucleotide sequence: TGCGCCAGCAGCTTGAAGACTAGCGGGGGGGCAGGAGATACGCAGTATTTT.

V gene TRBV6-5 combines with J gene TRBJ1-5; TRBD1 agrees at 7 bases. This CDR3 spans 12 amino acids. Germline V gene lookup returns CDR1 MNHEY and CDR2 SVGAGI. V shed 6 bases, J shed 4 bases, and the junction held 0 bases outside the gene matches. The DNA of the CDR3 is TGTGCCAGCAGCAGGGGGAATCAGCCCCAGCATTTT. Translating it yields CASSRGNQPQHF.

V usage is TRBV7-6 and J usage is TRBJ2-7, with D possibly being TRBD1 (6 bases). V was clipped by 3 bases and J by 4 bases, with 10 bases between them. The CDR3 covers 13 residues. Germline V CDR1 and CDR2: SGHVS, FNYEAQ. CDR3 in DNA: TGTGCCAGCAGCTTCGGACAGCTATACGAGCAGTACTTC. Amino acids: CASSFGQLYEQYF.

V usage is TRBV19 and J usage is TRBJ2-7; D gene ambiguous. V was cut by 4 bases and J by 0 bases, with 10 bases left in between. The germline CDR1 and CDR2 sequences are LNHDA and SQIVND (reference sequence). The CDR3 is made up of 14 amino acids. The CDR3 loop is CASSKEPVSYEQYF. CDR3 bases: TGTGCCAGTAGTAAGGAGCCAGTCTCCTACGAGCAGTACTTC.